The rows below give T cell receptor beta chains drawn from one sample of a study of blood T cell repertoires in COVID-19. The assay was immunoSEQ multiplex PCR, and TCRdb's table has in-frame clones only and misses some. The sample shows under 300,000 clones, 86% of them seen only once. The specimen sequenced was peripheral blood. These receptor sequences come from a man aged 18 to 29 with active or convalescent COVID-19. The CDR3 runs from the conserved cysteine through the conserved F or W. Each record gives: V gene, D gene, clone size, J gene, CDR3 DNA, CDR3 protein. A D gene is named only where the DNA matches it firmly. Clone size is shown for a subset of rows, as once, few, many or a class of expanded clone.

TRBV7-2	TRBD2	NA	TRBJ2-3	TGTGCCAGCAGTAGCGGGTACACTAGCACAGATACGCAGTATTTT	CASSSGYTSTDTQYF
TRBV7-6	TRBD2	NA	TRBJ2-1	TGTGCCAGCAGCTCTGCTAGCGGGAGTGAAACCTACAATGAGCAGTTCTTC	CASSSASGSETYNEQFF
TRBV11-2	TRBD1	NA	TRBJ2-3	TGTGCCAGCACCTTAGACCGGCAGACAGGGGCGCACGATACGCAGTATTTT	CASTLDRQTGAHDTQYF
TRBV6-1	TRBD1	many	TRBJ2-7	TGTGCCAGCAGTGAAGCTTGGGACGACAGGGGAAACGAGCAGTACTTC	CASSEAWDDRGNEQYF
TRBV19	NA	once	TRBJ1-4	TGTGCCAGTACCCGGGAAAGTAATGAAAAACTGTTTTTT	CASTRESNEKLFF
TRBV9	NA	NA	TRBJ2-5	TGTGCCAGCAGCCCTAGAGCGAGCCCGGGAGAGACCCAGTACTTC	CASSPRASPGETQYF
TRBV4-1	TRBD2	once	TRBJ2-2	TGCGCCAGCAGCCAAGAGACTAGCGGGAGGGGGACCGGGGAGCTGTTTTTT	CASSQETSGRGTGELFF
TRBV4-1	NA	NA	TRBJ1-4	TGCGCCAGCAGCCCCGGACCCAGGACAGCAACTAATGAAAAACTGTTTTTT	CASSPGPRTATNEKLFF
TRBV12-3/TRBV12-4	NA	NA	TRBJ1-4	TGTGCCAGCAGTTTAGGAGGGAGTGAAAAACTGTTTTTT	CASSLGGSEKLFF
TRBV9	TRBD1	few	TRBJ2-1	TGTGCCAGCAGCTCCGGACAGGGGGACGGGGATGAGCAGTTCTTC	CASSSGQGDGDEQFF
TRBV2	TRBD1	NA	TRBJ1-5	TGTGCCAGCAGCCAGGGGGGAGATCAGCCCCAGCATTTT	CASSQGGDQPQHF
TRBV3-1/TRBV3-2	NA	NA	TRBJ2-5	TGTGCCAGCAGCCCCCCCTTCACTAGAGGTGGGGAGACCCAGTACTTC	CASSPPFTRGGETQYF
TRBV30	TRBD1	NA	TRBJ2-1	TGTGCCTGGAACGAGGGGGCCCGATGGTACAATGAGCAGTTCTTC	CAWNEGARWYNEQFF
TRBV7-2	NA	NA	TRBJ2-5	TGTGCCAGCAGCTTCCTGGGCTTCCAAGAGACCCAGTACTTC	CASSFLGFQETQYF
TRBV3-1/TRBV3-2	TRBD2	NA	TRBJ2-5	TGTGCCAGCAGACAGACTAGCGGGGGGGAGACCCAGTACTTC	CASRQTSGGETQYF
TRBV6-2/TRBV6-3	TRBD2	NA	TRBJ2-1	TGTGCCAGCAGTTTAAGCGGGAGGGGAGAGCAGTTCTTC	CASSLSGRGEQFF
TRBV4-1	TRBD1	NA	TRBJ1-4	TGCGCCAGCAGCCAAACGGGACAGGGTAGAACTAATGAAAAACTGTTTTTT	CASSQTGQGRTNEKLFF
TRBV5-5	TRBD2	NA	TRBJ2-3	TGTGCCAGCAGGAATAGCCTAGCGGAGCGCACAGATACGCAGTATTTT	CASRNSLAERTDTQYF
TRBV2	NA	NA	TRBJ1-4	TGTGCCAGCAAATTCGGGGAAAAACTGTTTTTT	CASKFGEKLFF
TRBV7-2	TRBD2	NA	TRBJ2-5	TGTGCCAGCAGACCCTTACTAGCGGGGGGAGAGACCCAGTACTTC	CASRPLLAGGETQYF